Listed below are T cell receptor beta chains from one sample, sequenced in a study of long-term antiretroviral therapy in people with HIV. Here immunoSEQ multiplex PCR was the method, and the copy in TCRdb shows in-frame clones only, minus some. The sample contains fewer than 30,000 clones, roughly 79% of which appear only once. This material consisted of unsorted PBMCs, taken 2.1 years after starting antiretroviral therapy. The origin of the receptors is a man aged 30-40 years with HIV. CDR3s include the opening cysteine and the closing phenylalanine or tryptophan. D genes are given only for firm matches. Part of the rows lack a size; the others show once, few, many or a class for expanded clones.

TRBV19	NA	TRBJ2-6	15	NA	TGTGCCAGTAGCCCGGGAAGCTCTGGGGCCAACGTCCTGACTTTC	CASSPGSSGANVLTF
TRBV19	NA	TRBJ2-1	15	NA	TGTGCCAGTAGTTCCGATCGGCCCCAAAGCGGTGAGCAGTTCTTC	CASSSDRPQSGEQFF
TRBV4-3	NA	TRBJ1-5	14	NA	TGCGCCAGCAGCCAAGACGAGATTTCTCAGCCCCAGCATTTT	CASSQDEISQPQHF
TRBV7-8	NA	TRBJ2-7	14	NA	TGTGCCAGCAGCTACTCCAGGAGCTCCTACGAGCAGTACTTC	CASSYSRSSYEQYF
TRBV15	NA	TRBJ1-4	14	NA	TGTGCCACCAGGGGACCATCCGACGGTGAAAAACTGTTTTTT	CATRGPSDGEKLFF
TRBV7-3	NA	TRBJ2-3	15	NA	TGTGCCAGCAGCTTAATGGCCCTTAGCACAGATACGCAGTATTTT	CASSLMALSTDTQYF
TRBV7-2	NA	TRBJ1-4	14	NA	TGTGCCAGCACCCTCGTTGGCAGGAATGAAAAACTGTTTTTT	CASTLVGRNEKLFF
TRBV30	NA	TRBJ1-6	14	NA	TGTGCCTGGAGTTCACACGGCCAGAATTCACCCCTCCACTTT	CAWSSHGQNSPLHF
TRBV9	NA	TRBJ2-7	14	NA	TGTGCCAGCAGCGTCCGGGACAACCTCTACGAGCAGTACTTC	CASSVRDNLYEQYF
TRBV9	NA	TRBJ1-1	15	NA	TGTGCCAGCAGCGGATCGACAGGCATGAACACTGAAGCTTTCTTT	CASSGSTGMNTEAFF
TRBV7-9	TRBD2	TRBJ2-5	16	NA	TGTGCCAGCAGCTTAGGAGCGGGGGGCCCCTCAGAGACCCAGTACTTC	CASSLGAGGPSETQYF
TRBV5-1	NA	TRBJ2-7	14	few	TGCGCCAGCAGCCCTGGTGGAGGGGGCTACGAGCAGTACTTC	CASSPGGGGYEQYF
TRBV5-6	NA	TRBJ2-3	16	NA	TGTGCCAGCAGCTTGGTCTCCCGGGACCTCACAGATACGCAGTATTTT	CASSLVSRDLTDTQYF
TRBV10-1	NA	TRBJ1-1	14	NA	TGCGCCAGCAGTGACCGGGGGCGCAATACTGAAGCTTTCTTT	CASSDRGRNTEAFF
TRBV5-1	NA	TRBJ2-1	14	NA	TGCGCCAGCCCAGGGCAGGGCATTAACAATGAGCAGTTCTTC	CASPGQGINNEQFF
TRBV28	TRBD1	TRBJ1-6	14	few	TGTGCCAGCATTCGGGACAGGGGTTATTCACCCCTCCACTTT	CASIRDRGYSPLHF
TRBV2	NA	TRBJ1-1	13	few	TGTGCCAGCAGTGATGTTTGGCAGGCTGAAGCTTTCTTT	CASSDVWQAEAFF
TRBV7-9	NA	TRBJ1-5	12	NA	TGTGCCAGCAGCTTAGGAGGCCTGCCCCAGCATTTT	CASSLGGLPQHF
TRBV19	NA	TRBJ1-4	11	few	TGTGCCACCCGAGAAGGCGAAAAACTGTTTTTT	CATREGEKLFF
TRBV2	NA	TRBJ2-7	14	NA	TGTGCCAGCAGTGGCGACAGAGCAACCTACGAGCAGTACTTC	CASSGDRATYEQYF
TRBV27	NA	TRBJ2-2	12	NA	TGTGCCAGCGGGCCCCTCACCGGGGAGCTGTTTTTT	CASGPLTGELFF
TRBV5-4	NA	TRBJ2-5	12	once	TGTGCCAGCAGCTACAGTCAAGAGACCCAGTACTTC	CASSYSQETQYF
TRBV28	TRBD1	TRBJ1-5	16	few	TGTGCCAGCAGTTTCTCCCGGGACAGGGGGCATCAGCCCCAGCATTTT	CASSFSRDRGHQPQHF
TRBV15	NA	TRBJ2-7	13	NA	TGTGCCACCAGCAGAGATTTCCTGGGAGAGCAGTACTTC	CATSRDFLGEQYF
TRBV5-1	NA	TRBJ2-7	11	NA	TGCGCCAGCACAGGAAACTACGAGCAGTACTTC	CASTGNYEQYF
TRBV10-1	NA	TRBJ2-7	11	NA	TGCGCCAGCAGTGAAGGGGACGAGCAGTACTTC	CASSEGDEQYF
TRBV7-7	NA	TRBJ2-5	14	NA	TGTGCCAGCAGCCTTCGCCGGGGGCAAGAGACCCAGTACTTC	CASSLRRGQETQYF
TRBV30	NA	TRBJ2-5	11	once	TGTGCCTGGAGGGCCCGGCAGACCCAGTACTTC	CAWRARQTQYF
TRBV9	TRBD1	TRBJ2-7	15	medium-sized	TGTGCCAGCAGCGCCGGACAGGGAAGCTCCTACGAGCAGTACTTC	CASSAGQGSSYEQYF
TRBV7-9	NA	TRBJ1-2	13	NA	TGTGCCAGCAGCCTCCGGACTGATGCGGGCTACACCTTC	CASSLRTDAGYTF
TRBV6-5	NA	TRBJ1-2	16	NA	TGTGCCAGCAGTTACTCCCCAGGACCGTTAAACTATGGCTACACCTTC	CASSYSPGPLNYGYTF
TRBV27	TRBD2	TRBJ2-7	16	once	TGTGCCAGCAGTCCTTCTAGCGGGACCGTTTCCTACGAGCAGTACTTC	CASSPSSGTVSYEQYF
TRBV28	NA	TRBJ2-3	14	NA	TGTGCCAGCAGTTTATCTGTCAGCACAGATACGCAGTATTTT	CASSLSVSTDTQYF
TRBV6-5	NA	TRBJ1-2	13	NA	TGTGCCACCTCATTGGGGGAATACTATGGCTACACCTTC	CATSLGEYYGYTF
TRBV5-4	TRBD1	TRBJ2-2	15	NA	TGTGCCAGCAACCACGGGACAGGGGACACCGGGGAGCTGTTTTTT	CASNHGTGDTGELFF
TRBV13	TRBD1	TRBJ2-2	13	NA	TGTGCCAGCAGCTGGGACAGAGCCGGGGAGCTGTTTTTT	CASSWDRAGELFF
TRBV5-8	TRBD2	TRBJ2-5	17	NA	TGTGCCAGCAGCAAGGGGACTAGCGGGAGGATGATGGAGACCCAGTACTTC	CASSKGTSGRMMETQYF
TRBV5-4	NA	TRBJ1-4	14	NA	TGTGCCAGCAGCTTGGAGAGGTATAATGAAAAACTGTTTTTT	CASSLERYNEKLFF
TRBV7-9	NA	TRBJ1-2	14	few	TGTGCCAGCAGCTCAAACCTCAAGAGGAGTGGCTACACCTTC	CASSSNLKRSGYTF
TRBV7-9	NA	TRBJ2-7	16	NA	TGTGCCAGCAGCCCGGTGGTAGTTGGGATTAAGGACGAGCAGTACTTC	CASSPVVVGIKDEQYF
TRBV13	TRBD2	TRBJ2-3	16	NA	TGTGCCAGCAGCCTTGGACTAGCGGGAGCCCCGGGTACGCAGTATTTT	CASSLGLAGAPGTQYF
TRBV28	NA	TRBJ2-7	17	NA	TGTGCCAGCAGTCCAACTCAGGGGCTCTGGTCCCCCTACGAGCAGTACTTC	CASSPTQGLWSPYEQYF
TRBV6-5	NA	TRBJ2-1	12	NA	TGTGCCAGCAGTTACTCGGGCAGCGGACAGTTCTTC	CASSYSGSGQFF
TRBV9	NA	TRBJ1-1	14	NA	TGTGCCAGCAGCGTGACAGGAATGAACACTGAAGCTTTCTTT	CASSVTGMNTEAFF
TRBV6-5	NA	TRBJ1-5	14	NA	TGTGCCAGCAGTACCACCTACAGGGCCCAGCCCCAGCATTTT	CASSTTYRAQPQHF
TRBV14	NA	TRBJ2-6	16	NA	TGTGCCAGCAGCCAAGCATGGAACTCTGGGGCCAACGTCCTGACTTTC	CASSQAWNSGANVLTF
TRBV18	NA	TRBJ1-2	16	NA	TGTGCCAGCTCACCACCGTCTAGTTCCGGGGCAGGCGGCTACACCTTC	CASSPPSSSGAGGYTF
TRBV27	TRBD2	TRBJ2-7	16	NA	TGTGCCAGCAGTTACACCTCGGGACTAGTAAATGACGAGCAGTACTTC	CASSYTSGLVNDEQYF
TRBV29-1	TRBD1	TRBJ2-6	15	NA	TGCAGCGTAGGGACAGGGAACTCTGGGGCCAACGTCCTGACTTTC	CSVGTGNSGANVLTF